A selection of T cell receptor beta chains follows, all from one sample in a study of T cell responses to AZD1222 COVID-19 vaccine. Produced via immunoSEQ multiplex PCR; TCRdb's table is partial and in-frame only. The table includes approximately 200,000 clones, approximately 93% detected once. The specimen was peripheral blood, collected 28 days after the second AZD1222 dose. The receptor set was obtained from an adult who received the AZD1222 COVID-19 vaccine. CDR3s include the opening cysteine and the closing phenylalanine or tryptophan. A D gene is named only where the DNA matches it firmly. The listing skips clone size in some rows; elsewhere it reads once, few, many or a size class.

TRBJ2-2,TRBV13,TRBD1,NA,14,TGTGCCAGCGGACAGGGTCGGATAACCGGGGAGCTGTTTTTT,CASGQGRITGELFF
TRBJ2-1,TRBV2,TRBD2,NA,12,TGTGCCAGCATCCGACTAGCGGGCGAGCAGTTCTTC,CASIRLAGEQFF
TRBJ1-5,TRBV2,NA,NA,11,TGTGCCAGCAGTGAAAATCAGCCCCAGCATTTT,CASSENQPQHF
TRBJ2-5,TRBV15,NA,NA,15,TGTGCCACCAGCAGAGGTTTGGGCGGGGAAGAGACCCAGTACTTC,CATSRGLGGEETQYF
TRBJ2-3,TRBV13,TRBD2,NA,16,TGTGCCAGCAGCTTAGGTGCTAGCGGGAACTCAGATACGCAGTATTTT,CASSLGASGNSDTQYF
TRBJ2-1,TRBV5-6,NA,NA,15,TGTGCCAGCAGCCCCACCTTCAGCTCCTACAATGAGCAGTTCTTC,CASSPTFSSYNEQFF
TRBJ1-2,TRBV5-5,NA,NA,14,TGTGCCAGCAGCCGCGCCGGGGGGAACTATGGCTACACCTTC,CASSRAGGNYGYTF
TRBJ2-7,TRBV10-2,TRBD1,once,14,TGCGCCACCGATTCCCGGGACAGGTCCTACGAGCAGTACTTC,CATDSRDRSYEQYF
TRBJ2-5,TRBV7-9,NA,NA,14,TGTGCCAGCAGCTTAGGTCAGGGGTGGGAGACCCAGTACTTC,CASSLGQGWETQYF
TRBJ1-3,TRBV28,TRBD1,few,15,TGTGCCAGCAGCTCAGGGGGCGGCTCTGGAAACACCATATATTTT,CASSSGGGSGNTIYF
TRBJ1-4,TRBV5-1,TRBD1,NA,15,TGCGCCAGCAGCTTCTCAGGGACAGGGGATGAAAAACTGTTTTTT,CASSFSGTGDEKLFF
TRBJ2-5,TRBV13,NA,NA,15,TGTGCCAGCAGCCAACTACACCTCCCCCAAGAGACCCAGTACTTC,CASSQLHLPQETQYF
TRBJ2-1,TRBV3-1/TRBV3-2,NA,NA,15,TGTGCCAGCAGCTCATCCGGGACTCAGGACAATGAGCAGTTCTTC,CASSSSGTQDNEQFF
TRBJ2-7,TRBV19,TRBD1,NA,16,TGTGCCAGTAGTATAGAAGCGAACAGGGGCTCCTACGAGCAGTACTTC,CASSIEANRGSYEQYF
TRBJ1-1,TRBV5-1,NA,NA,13,TGCGCCAGCAGCTTGTTGATAAACACTGAAGCTTTCTTT,CASSLLINTEAFF
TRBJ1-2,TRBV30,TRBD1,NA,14,TGTGCCTGGGGTTTGGACAGGGAGGACTATGGCTACACCTTC,CAWGLDREDYGYTF
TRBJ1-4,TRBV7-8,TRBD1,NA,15,TGTGCCAGCAGTTATAGACAGGGACCGAATGAAAAACTGTTTTTT,CASSYRQGPNEKLFF
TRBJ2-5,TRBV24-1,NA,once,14,TGTGCCACCAGTGACCTGGGGGTAGAAGAGACCCAGTACTTC,CATSDLGVEETQYF
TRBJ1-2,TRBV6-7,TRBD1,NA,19,TGTGCCAGCAGTTACCCTCCGACCCTGGGACAGGAGATATTCTATGGCTACACCTTC,CASSYPPTLGQEIFYGYTF
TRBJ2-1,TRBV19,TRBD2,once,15,TGTGCCAGTAGTCTAGGTAGCGGGAGGGCCAATGAGCAGTTCTTC,CASSLGSGRANEQFF
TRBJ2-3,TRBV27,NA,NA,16,TGTGCCAGCAGTTTAACGGGCAGGCTTAGCACAGATACGCAGTATTTT,CASSLTGRLSTDTQYF
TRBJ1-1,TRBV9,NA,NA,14,TGTGCCAGCAGCGGGAGGAACAGGGACACTGAAGCTTTCTTT,CASSGRNRDTEAFF
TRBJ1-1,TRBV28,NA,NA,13,TGTGCCAGCAGTTTAAGACCCCTCTCTGAAGCTTTCTTT,CASSLRPLSEAFF